This TCR beta chain was identified during a study of cytomegalovirus exposure and HLA in healthy donors. Overall study context: About 79% of roughly 430 genotyped donors fell in the Caucasian-associated ancestry cluster.

Whole-study findings and limits: Using a false discovery rate of 0.05, a later analysis showed that roughly 16,000 TCR beta sequences were associated with HLA alleles. The study flagged about 160 TCR beta chains as cytomegalovirus-associated.

Points on this clone: What it binds is not known.

The PCR used 60 Vbeta and 13 Jbeta primers. TCRdb keeps only in-frame clones here, not all; method: immunoSEQ multiplex PCR. Of over 200,000 clones in the sample, around 76% were seen once. The CDR3 is 13 amino acids. The V gene's germline CDR1 is GTSNPN and CDR2 SVGIG (reference sequence). V was pared by 5 bases and J by 5 bases, with 8 bases of the junction left unmatched. This chain uses TRBV30 with TRBJ2-7, with TRBD2 identical over 8 bases. This clonotype was sampled from a woman in her 40s in good health and CMV-seropositive. The sample comprised PBMCs. The CDR3 DNA reads TGTGCCTGGGGCCCGGGACTAGTACACGAGCAGTACTTC. Its translation: CAWGPGLVHEQYF.